This TCR beta chain was documented in a study of T cell responses to AZD1222 COVID-19 vaccine. Study conclusions and caveats: A mostly white British donor set with more females was recruited, and clonal diversity was possibly underestimated. Repertoires in all cases were sampled only once the peak T cell response had passed.

Using immunoSEQ multiplex PCR, the repertoire was profiled, and TCRdb retains in-frame clones only, with some absent. This table holds around 100,000 clones, approximately 90% found once. V lost 1 base and J 2 bases, leaving 7 bases between the germline ends. The length of the CDR3 is 13 residues. Germline loops: CDR1 SGHDT, CDR2 YYEEEE. This clone was counted a single time. The target antigen is unknown. The gene calls are TRBV5-6 and TRBJ2-7; maybe TRBD2 (6 bases). The clonotype originates from an adult in good health. The source material was peripheral blood, sampled on day 0 of AZD1222 vaccination. CDR3 protein: CASSLWGAYEQYF. In DNA, the CDR3 is TGTGCCAGCAGCTTGTGGGGGGCCTACGAGCAGTACTTC. Full variable domain (outside the CDR3, taken from reference TRBV5-6 and TRBJ2-7): DAGVTQSPTHLIKTRGQQVTLRCSPKSGHDTVSWYQQALGQGPQFIFQYYEEEERQRGNFPDRFSGHQFPNYSSELNVNALLLGDSALYLCASSLWGAYEQYFGPGTRLTVT.